This TCR beta chain was identified in a study of cytomegalovirus exposure and HLA in healthy donors. In germline, CDR1 is LGHNA, CDR2 YNFKEQ. This CDR3 comprises 15 residues. Trimming cost V 1 base and J 3 bases; bases outside gene matches: 4. Study-level points and caveats: When analyzed later, a missense DCLRE1C variant was found to be linked to TCR beta V- and J-gene trimming. Researchers reported in a later analysis that common viral pathogens appeared linked to several top clusters. Roughly uniform depth of sequencing across donors was assumed in presence/absence analyses. CMV serostatus was the sole immune exposure information available.

This clone was detected a few times. Its antigen is unknown. 13 Jbeta primers and 60 Vbeta primers were used for the PCR. TCRdb's table, derived via immunoSEQ multiplex PCR, lists solely in-frame clones and lacks some. The sample has 150,000 to 200,000 clones, approximately 82% seen once. The sequencing input was PBMCs. The chain is built from TRBV4-2 and TRBJ2-7, with 9 bases that match TRBD1. This TCR derives from a man aged 18 to 30 in good health and CMV-seropositive. The CDR3 nucleotides are TGTGCCAGCAGCCAAGGGGACAGGGTGGGCTACGAGCAGTACTTC. Translation: CASSQGDRVGYEQYF.